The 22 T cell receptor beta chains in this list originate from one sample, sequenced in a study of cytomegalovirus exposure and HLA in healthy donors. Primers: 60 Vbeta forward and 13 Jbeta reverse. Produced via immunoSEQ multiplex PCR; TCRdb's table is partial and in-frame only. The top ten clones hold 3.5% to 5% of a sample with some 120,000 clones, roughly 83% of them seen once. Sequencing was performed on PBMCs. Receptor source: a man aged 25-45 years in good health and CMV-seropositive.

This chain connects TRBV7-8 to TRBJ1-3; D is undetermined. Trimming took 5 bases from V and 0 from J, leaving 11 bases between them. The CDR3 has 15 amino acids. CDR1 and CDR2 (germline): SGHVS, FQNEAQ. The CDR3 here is CASSSPRVSGNTIYF. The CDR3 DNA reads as TGTGCCAGCAGCAGCCCTCGGGTCTCTGGAAACACCATATATTTT.

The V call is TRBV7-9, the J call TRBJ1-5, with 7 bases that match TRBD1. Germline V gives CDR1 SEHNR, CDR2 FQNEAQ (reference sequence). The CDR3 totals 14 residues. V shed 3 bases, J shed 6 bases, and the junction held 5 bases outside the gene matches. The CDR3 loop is CASSLGQGVQPQHF. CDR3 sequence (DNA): TGTGCCAGCAGCTTGGGGCAGGGGGTTCAGCCCCAGCATTTT.

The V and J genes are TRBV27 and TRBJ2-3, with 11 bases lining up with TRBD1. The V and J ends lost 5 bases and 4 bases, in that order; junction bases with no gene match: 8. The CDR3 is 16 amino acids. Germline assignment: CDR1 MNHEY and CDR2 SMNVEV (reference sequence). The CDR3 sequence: CASSKRPGQGADTQYF. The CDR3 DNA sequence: TGTGCCAGCAGTAAGCGCCCGGGACAGGGGGCAGATACGCAGTATTTT.

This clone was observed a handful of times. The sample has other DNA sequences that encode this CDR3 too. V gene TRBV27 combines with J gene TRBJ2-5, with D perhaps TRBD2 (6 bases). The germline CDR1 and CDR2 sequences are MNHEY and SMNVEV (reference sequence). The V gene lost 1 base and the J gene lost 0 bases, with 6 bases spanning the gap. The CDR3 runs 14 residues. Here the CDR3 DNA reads TGTGCCAGCAGTTTATTAGCGGACCAAGAGACCCAGTACTTC. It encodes CASSLLADQETQYF.

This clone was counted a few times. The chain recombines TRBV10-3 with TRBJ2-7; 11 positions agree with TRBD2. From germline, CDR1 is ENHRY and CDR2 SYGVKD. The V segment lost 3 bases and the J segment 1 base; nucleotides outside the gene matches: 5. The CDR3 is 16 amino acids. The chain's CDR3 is CAISERTSGFSYEQYF. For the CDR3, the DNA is TGTGCCATCAGTGAAAGGACTAGCGGGTTTTCCTACGAGCAGTACTTC.

The CDR3 bases are TGTGCCAGCTCACCGCGGGACGCCTTATCCTCTGGGGCCAACGTCCTGACTTTC. Protein: CASSPRDALSSGANVLTF. The chain joins TRBV18 to TRBJ2-6; perhaps TRBD2 as D (6 bases). Per germline, CDR1 KGHSH and CDR2 LQKENI. The CDR3 contains 18 residues. The V end was cut by 3 bases, the J end by 0 bases, with 15 bases between.

The CDR3 region has the DNA TGTGCCAGCAGTTACGCCCCGGGGAGGGGAGACACTGAAGCTTTCTTT. Protein: CASSYAPGRGDTEAFF. The chain combines TRBV6-5 with TRBJ1-1, with a tentative D call TRBD1 (5 bases). The CDR3 extends over 16 amino acids. CDR1 and CDR2 (germline): MNHEY, SVGAGI. V was cut by 2 bases and J by 3 bases, with 16 bases left in between.

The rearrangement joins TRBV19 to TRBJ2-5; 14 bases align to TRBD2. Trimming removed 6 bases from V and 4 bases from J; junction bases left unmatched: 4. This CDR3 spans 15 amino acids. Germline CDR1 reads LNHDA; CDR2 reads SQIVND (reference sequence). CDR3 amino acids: CASRRGLAGAETQYF. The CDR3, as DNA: TGTGCCAGTAGGCGGGGACTAGCGGGAGCAGAGACCCAGTACTTC.

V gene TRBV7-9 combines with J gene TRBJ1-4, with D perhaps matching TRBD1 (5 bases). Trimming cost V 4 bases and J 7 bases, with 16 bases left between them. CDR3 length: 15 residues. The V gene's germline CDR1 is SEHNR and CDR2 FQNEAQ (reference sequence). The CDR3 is CASSSNRFTFEKLFF. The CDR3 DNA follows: TGTGCCAGCAGCTCAAACAGGTTCACATTTGAAAAACTGTTTTTT.

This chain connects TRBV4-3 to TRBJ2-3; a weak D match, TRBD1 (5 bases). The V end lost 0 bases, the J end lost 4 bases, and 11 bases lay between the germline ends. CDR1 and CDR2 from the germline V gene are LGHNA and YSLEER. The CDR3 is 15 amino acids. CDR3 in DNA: TGCGCCAGCAGCCAAGATCACAGGTTGGCAGATACGCAGTATTTT. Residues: CASSQDHRLADTQYF.

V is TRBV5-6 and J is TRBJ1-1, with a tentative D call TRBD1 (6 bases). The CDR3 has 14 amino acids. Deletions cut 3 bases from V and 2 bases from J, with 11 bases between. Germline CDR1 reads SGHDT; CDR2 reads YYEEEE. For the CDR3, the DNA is TGTGCCAGCAGCTGGGGGCCTAGTAACACTGAAGCTTTCTTT. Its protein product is CASSWGPSNTEAFF. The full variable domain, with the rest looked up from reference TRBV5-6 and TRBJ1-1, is DAGVTQSPTHLIKTRGQQVTLRCSPKSGHDTVSWYQQALGQGPQFIFQYYEEEERQRGNFPDRFSGHQFPNYSSELNVNALLLGDSALYLCASSWGPSNTEAFFGQGTRLTVV.

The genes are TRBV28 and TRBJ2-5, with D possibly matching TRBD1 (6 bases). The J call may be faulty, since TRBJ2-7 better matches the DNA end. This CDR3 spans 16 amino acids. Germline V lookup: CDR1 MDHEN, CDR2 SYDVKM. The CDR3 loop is CASSLISLTGHYEQYF. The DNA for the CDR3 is TGTGCCAGCAGTTTAATCTCGTTGACAGGTCATTACGAGCAGTACTTC.

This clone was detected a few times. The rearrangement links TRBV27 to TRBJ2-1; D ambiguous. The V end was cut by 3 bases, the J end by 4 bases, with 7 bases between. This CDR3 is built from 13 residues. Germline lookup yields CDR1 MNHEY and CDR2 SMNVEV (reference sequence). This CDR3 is CASSFSRYNEQFF. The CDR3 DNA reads TGTGCCAGCAGTTTTTCGCGGTACAATGAGCAGTTCTTC.

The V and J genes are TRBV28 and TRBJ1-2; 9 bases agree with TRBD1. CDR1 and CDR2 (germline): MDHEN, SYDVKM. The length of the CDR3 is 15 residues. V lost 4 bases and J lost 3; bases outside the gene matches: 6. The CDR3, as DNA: TGTGCCAGCAGTTCCAATGGACAGGGGCACTATGGCTACACCTTC. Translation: CASSSNGQGHYGYTF.

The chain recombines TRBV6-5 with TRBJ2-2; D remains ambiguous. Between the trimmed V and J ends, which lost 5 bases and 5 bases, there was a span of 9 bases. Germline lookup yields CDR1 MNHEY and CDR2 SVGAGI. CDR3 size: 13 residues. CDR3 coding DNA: TGTGCCAGCAGTCTCCGAGAAACCGGGGAGCTGTTTTTT. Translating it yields CASSLRETGELFF.

CDR3 sequence: CASVRTGVTEAFF. For the CDR3, the DNA is TGTGCCAGCGTCCGGACAGGGGTTACTGAAGCTTTCTTT. The chain employs TRBV25-1 and TRBJ1-1, with 9 nucleotides matching TRBD1. V shed 8 bases and J 5 bases; nucleotides not matched to a gene: 6. Germline CDR1 MGHDK, CDR2 SYGVNS. There are 13 residues in the CDR3.

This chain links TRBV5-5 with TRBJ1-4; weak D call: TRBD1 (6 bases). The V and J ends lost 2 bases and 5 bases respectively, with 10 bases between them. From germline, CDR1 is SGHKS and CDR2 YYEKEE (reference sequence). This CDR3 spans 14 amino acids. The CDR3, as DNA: TGTGCCAGCAGCTTTAGGGGGTTCAATGAAAAACTGTTTTTT. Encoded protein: CASSFRGFNEKLFF.

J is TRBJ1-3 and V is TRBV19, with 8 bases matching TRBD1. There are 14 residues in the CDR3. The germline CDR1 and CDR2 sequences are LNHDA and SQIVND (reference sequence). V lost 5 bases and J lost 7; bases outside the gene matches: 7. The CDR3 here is CASSLDREGNTIYF. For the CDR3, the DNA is TGTGCCAGTAGTTTGGACAGGGAAGGGAACACCATATATTTT.

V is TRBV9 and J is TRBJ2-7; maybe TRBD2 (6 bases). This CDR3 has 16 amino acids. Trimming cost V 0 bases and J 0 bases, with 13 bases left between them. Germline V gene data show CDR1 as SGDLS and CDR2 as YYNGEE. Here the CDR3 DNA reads TGTGCCAGCAGCGTAGGTGGTGGCGGGGTCTCCTACGAGCAGTACTTC. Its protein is CASSVGGGGVSYEQYF.

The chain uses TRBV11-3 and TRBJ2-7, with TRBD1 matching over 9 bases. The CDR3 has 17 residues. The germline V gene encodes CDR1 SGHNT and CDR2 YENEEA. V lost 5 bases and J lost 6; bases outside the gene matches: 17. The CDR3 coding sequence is TGTGCCAGCAGCATCGCCGGGGCTAGGACAGGGGAGGGCGAGCAGTACTTC. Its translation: CASSIAGARTGEGEQYF.

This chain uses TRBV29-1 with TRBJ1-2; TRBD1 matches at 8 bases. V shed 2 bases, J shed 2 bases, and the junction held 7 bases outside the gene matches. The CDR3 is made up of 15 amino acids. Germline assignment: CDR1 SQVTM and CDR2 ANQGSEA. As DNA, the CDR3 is TGCAGCGTTGAACTTTCCGGGACAGGAAACTATGGCTACACCTTC. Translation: CSVELSGTGNYGYTF.

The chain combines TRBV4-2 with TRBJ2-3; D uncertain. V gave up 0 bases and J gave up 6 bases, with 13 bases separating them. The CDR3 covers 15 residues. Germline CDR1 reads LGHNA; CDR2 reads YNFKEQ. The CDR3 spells CASSQDLLSVDTQYF. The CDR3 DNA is TGTGCCAGCAGCCAAGATCTACTATCCGTGGATACGCAGTATTTT.